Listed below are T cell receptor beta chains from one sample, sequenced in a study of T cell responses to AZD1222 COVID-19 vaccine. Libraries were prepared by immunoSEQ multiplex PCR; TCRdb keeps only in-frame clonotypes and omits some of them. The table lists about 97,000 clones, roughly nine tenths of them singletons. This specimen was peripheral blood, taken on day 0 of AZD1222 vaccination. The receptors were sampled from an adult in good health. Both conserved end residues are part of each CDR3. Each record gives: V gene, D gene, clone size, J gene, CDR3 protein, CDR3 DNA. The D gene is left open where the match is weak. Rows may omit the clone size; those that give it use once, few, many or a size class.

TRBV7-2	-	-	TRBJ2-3	CASSLKYSADTQYF	TGTGCCAGCAGCTTAAAATATAGCGCGGATACGCAGTATTTT
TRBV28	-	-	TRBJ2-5	CASSILGEGETQYF	TGTGCCAGCAGCATCCTCGGGGAAGGAGAGACCCAGTACTTC
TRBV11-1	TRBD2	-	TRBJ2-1	CASSLQRGGMGEQFF	TGTGCCAGCAGCTTACAGCGGGGGGGCATGGGTGAGCAGTTCTTC
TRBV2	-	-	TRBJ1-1	CASRRGTEAFF	TGTGCCAGCAGGAGGGGGACTGAAGCTTTCTTT
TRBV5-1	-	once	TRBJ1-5	CASSLLGGNQPQHF	TGCGCCAGCAGCTTGCTAGGAGGCAATCAGCCCCAGCATTTT
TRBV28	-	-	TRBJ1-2	CASSNPYGYTF	TGTGCCAGCAGTAACCCGTATGGCTACACCTTC
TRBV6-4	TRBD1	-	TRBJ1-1	CASFFGQGQMNTEAFF	TGTGCCAGTTTTTTCGGACAGGGGCAAATGAACACTGAAGCTTTCTTT
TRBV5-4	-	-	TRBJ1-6	CASSSQGIRNSPLHF	TGTGCCAGCAGCTCACAGGGAATTCGTAATTCACCCCTCCACTTT
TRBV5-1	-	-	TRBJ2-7	CASSRGEQAPSYEQYF	TGCGCCAGCAGCCGAGGGGAACAGGCACCCTCCTACGAGCAGTACTTC
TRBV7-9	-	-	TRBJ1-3	CASSLGGQGRTIYF	TGTGCCAGCAGCTTAGGAGGGCAGGGGCGCACCATATATTTT
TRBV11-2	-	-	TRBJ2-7	CASSLPRGRTYEQYF	TGTGCCAGCAGCTTACCCCGGGGTAGAACCTACGAGCAGTACTTC
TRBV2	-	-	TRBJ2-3	CASTVADTQYF	TGTGCCAGCACGGTCGCAGATACGCAGTATTTT
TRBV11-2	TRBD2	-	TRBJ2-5	CASSLEIAGAPGKETQYF	TGTGCCAGCAGCTTGGAAATAGCGGGGGCCCCAGGGAAAGAGACCCAGTACTTC
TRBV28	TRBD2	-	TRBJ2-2	CASRSSSGGQGGELFF	TGTGCCAGCAGGTCTTCTAGCGGAGGGCAGGGCGGGGAGCTGTTTTTT
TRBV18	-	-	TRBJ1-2	CASSPQARGYGYTF	TGTGCCAGCTCACCACAGGCCAGGGGCTATGGCTACACCTTC
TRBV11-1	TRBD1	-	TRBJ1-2	CASSLWDRVNGYTF	TGTGCCAGCAGCTTATGGGACAGGGTAAATGGCTACACCTTC
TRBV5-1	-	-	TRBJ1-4	CASSLEGREDEKLFF	TGCGCCAGCAGCTTGGAAGGCAGGGAAGATGAAAAACTGTTTTTT
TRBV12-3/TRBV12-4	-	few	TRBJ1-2	CASSPGFQGGYTF	TGTGCCAGCAGTCCCGGATTTCAGGGTGGCTACACCTTC
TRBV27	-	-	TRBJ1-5	CASNQKCPNQPQHF	TGTGCCAGCAATCAGAAATGCCCCAATCAGCCCCAGCATTTT
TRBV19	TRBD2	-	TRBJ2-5	CATSDGTSGTETQYF	TGTGCCACTTCGGACGGGACGAGCGGGACAGAGACCCAGTACTTC
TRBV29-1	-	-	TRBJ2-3	CSVDYSLRGDTQYF	TGCAGCGTTGATTACAGCCTTCGGGGGGATACGCAGTATTTT
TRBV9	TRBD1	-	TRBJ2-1	CASSVGWTGSYNEQFF	TGTGCCAGCAGCGTAGGTTGGACAGGTTCCTACAATGAGCAGTTCTTC
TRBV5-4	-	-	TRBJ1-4	CASSLPQGKDEKLFF	TGTGCCAGCAGCTTGCCACAGGGTAAAGATGAAAAACTGTTTTTT
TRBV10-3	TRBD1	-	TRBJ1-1	CAISEGTGMNTEAFF	TGTGCCATCAGTGAAGGGACAGGGATGAACACTGAAGCTTTCTTT
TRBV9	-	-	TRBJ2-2	CASSVTGELFF	TGTGCCAGCAGCGTGACCGGGGAGCTGTTTTTT
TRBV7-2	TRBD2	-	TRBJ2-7	CASSLELAGFWEQYF	TGTGCCAGCAGCTTAGAACTAGCGGGGTTTTGGGAGCAGTACTTC
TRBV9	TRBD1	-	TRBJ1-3	CASSARDRSLFTGNTIYF	TGTGCCAGCAGCGCCCGGGACAGGTCGTTGTTTACTGGAAACACCATATATTTT
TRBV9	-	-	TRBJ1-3	CASRGHPGNTIYF	TGTGCCAGCAGAGGGCATCCCGGAAACACCATATATTTT
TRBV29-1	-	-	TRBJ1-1	CSVADSKNTEAFF	TGCAGCGTTGCGGACAGTAAAAACACTGAAGCTTTCTTT
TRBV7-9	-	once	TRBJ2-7	CASSRDGSYEQYF	TGTGCCAGCAGTCGGGACGGTTCCTACGAGCAGTACTTC
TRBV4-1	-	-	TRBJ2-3	CASSPKDGRSTDTQYF	TGCGCCAGCAGCCCCAAGGACGGGCGCAGCACAGATACGCAGTATTTT
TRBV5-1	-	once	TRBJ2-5	CASSPGVRETQYF	TGCGCCAGCAGCCCGGGGGTCCGGGAGACCCAGTACTTC
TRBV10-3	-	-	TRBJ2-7	CAISEPNSGRIEQYF	TGTGCCATCAGTGAGCCGAACTCGGGACGGATCGAGCAGTACTTC
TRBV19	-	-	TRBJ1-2	CASSIVSVGGYTF	TGTGCCAGTAGTATAGTTTCGGTCGGGGGCTACACCTTC
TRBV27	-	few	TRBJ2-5	CASSLSRTETQYF	TGTGCCAGCAGTTTATCCCGAACAGAGACCCAGTACTTC
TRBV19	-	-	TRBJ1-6	CASGDNLNSPLHF	TGTGCCAGCGGGGACAACTTAAATTCACCCCTCCACTTT
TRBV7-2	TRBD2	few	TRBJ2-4	CASSVAGLAKNIQYF	TGTGCCAGCAGCGTAGCGGGGCTAGCCAAAAACATTCAGTACTTC
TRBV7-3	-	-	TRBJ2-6	CASSSSQGANVLTF	TGTGCCAGCAGCTCCAGCCAGGGGGCCAACGTCCTGACTTTC
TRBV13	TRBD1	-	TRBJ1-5	CASSLRGSGQPQHF	TGTGCCAGCAGCCTCAGGGGGTCGGGTCAGCCCCAGCATTTT
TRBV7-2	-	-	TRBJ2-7	CASSFEHLYEQYF	TGTGCCAGCAGCTTCGAACATCTCTACGAGCAGTACTTC
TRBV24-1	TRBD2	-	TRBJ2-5	CATSDPGTSGETQYF	TGTGCCACCAGTGATCCCGGGACTAGCGGAGAGACCCAGTACTTC
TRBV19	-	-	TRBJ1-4	CASSPVWGANEKLFF	TGTGCCAGTAGTCCGGTTTGGGGGGCAAATGAAAAACTGTTTTTT
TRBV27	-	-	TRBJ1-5	CASSLLPGQPQHF	TGTGCCAGCAGTTTATTACCGGGTCAGCCCCAGCATTTT
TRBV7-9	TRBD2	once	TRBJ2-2	CASRRTSGDTGELFF	TGTGCCAGCAGACGGACTAGCGGGGATACCGGGGAGCTGTTTTTT
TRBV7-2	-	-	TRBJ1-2	CASSLGGGVSLYGYTF	TGTGCCAGCAGCTTAGGCGGGGGGGTGTCCCTATATGGCTACACCTTC
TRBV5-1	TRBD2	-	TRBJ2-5	CASSLGVSGGAETQYF	TGCGCCAGCAGCTTGGGTGTTAGCGGGGGGGCTGAGACCCAGTACTTC
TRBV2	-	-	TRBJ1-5	CASNLPGFNQPQHF	TGTGCCAGCAATCTGCCGGGATTCAATCAGCCCCAGCATTTT
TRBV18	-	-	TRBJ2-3	CASSPPDLVNTQYF	TGTGCCAGCTCACCACCGGACCTTGTAAATACGCAGTATTTT
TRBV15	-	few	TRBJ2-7	CATSEKSVYEQYF	TGTGCCACCAGCGAAAAATCAGTCTACGAGCAGTACTTC
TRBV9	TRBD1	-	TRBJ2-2	CASSTPTGGLVGTGELFF	TGTGCCAGCAGCACCCCGACAGGGGGGCTCGTGGGCACCGGGGAGCTGTTTTTT
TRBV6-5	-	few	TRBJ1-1	CASSYSNTEAFF	TGTGCCAGCAGTTACTCGAACACTGAAGCTTTCTTT
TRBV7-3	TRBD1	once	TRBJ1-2	CASRKDRLFLYGYTF	TGTGCCAGCAGGAAGGACAGGCTTTTTCTCTATGGCTACACCTTC
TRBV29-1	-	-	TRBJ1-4	CSVRPGTASEKLFF	TGCAGCGTTCGACCGGGTACCGCTAGTGAAAAACTGTTTTTT
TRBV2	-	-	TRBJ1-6	CASSEEAGSPLHF	TGTGCCAGCAGTGAGGAGGCTGGTTCACCCCTCCACTTT